This TCR beta chain was captured by sequencing in a study of blood T cells in healthy people across ages. Study-wide results and caveats: Those diversity estimates obtained from one million T cells were thought to be underestimates. Greater diversity and more naive CD4+ cells were seen in long-lived donors than in aged donors.

Primed by a sample-barcoded 5' primer and a J-beta primer mix, a second PCR proceeded for 7 to 11 cycles. TCRdb ran MiXCR on the 5' RACE reads and lists one entry per CDR3 protein. The data contain some 690,000 distinct CDR3 sequences, 22% of them singletons. Extractions gave at least 6 micrograms of total RNA per sample. As for this clonotype: What it binds is not known.

Germline-derived CDR1 and CDR2 are SQVTM and ANQGSEA. The V gene end was trimmed by 5 bases and the J gene end by 3 bases; junction bases not matched to a gene: 3. CDR3 length: 14 amino acids. The gene calls are TRBV29-1 and TRBJ2-1, with 11 positions matching TRBD2. This receptor was identified in a man aged 65 to 79 in good health. The specimen was blood. The CDR3 spells CSVRTSGSYNEQFF. The CDR3 DNA reads TGCAGCGTTCGAACTAGCGGGAGCTACAATGAGCAGTTCTTC.